This T cell receptor beta chain was sequenced for a study of vaccination effects on CD4 cells after COVID-19. Data came from immunoSEQ multiplex PCR; TCRdb stores just in-frame clones and leaves some out. The sample consists of 13,000 to 15,000 clones, less than 85% of them appearing once. Germline CDR1 MNHEY, CDR2 SVGAGI. This CDR3 has 13 amino acids. V dropped 4 bases and J dropped 1 base, with 7 bases sitting between them. Notes on this clone: The antigen remains unidentified.

ViraFEST expansion of antigen-specific CD4+ T cells with viral peptide pools preceded sequencing. It was after nine to eleven days of culture that CD4+ T cells were isolated. J is TRBJ1-1 and V is TRBV6-5; possibly TRBD1 for D (5 bases). The source is a human donor who received a COVID-19 vaccine. The material was CD4+ T cells from PBMCs cultured with HCoV-229E spike peptides, obtained before COVID-19 vaccination. CDR3 DNA: TGTGCCAGCAGTTGGGGCCAGAACACTGAAGCTTTCTTT. Encoded protein: CASSWGQNTEAFF.